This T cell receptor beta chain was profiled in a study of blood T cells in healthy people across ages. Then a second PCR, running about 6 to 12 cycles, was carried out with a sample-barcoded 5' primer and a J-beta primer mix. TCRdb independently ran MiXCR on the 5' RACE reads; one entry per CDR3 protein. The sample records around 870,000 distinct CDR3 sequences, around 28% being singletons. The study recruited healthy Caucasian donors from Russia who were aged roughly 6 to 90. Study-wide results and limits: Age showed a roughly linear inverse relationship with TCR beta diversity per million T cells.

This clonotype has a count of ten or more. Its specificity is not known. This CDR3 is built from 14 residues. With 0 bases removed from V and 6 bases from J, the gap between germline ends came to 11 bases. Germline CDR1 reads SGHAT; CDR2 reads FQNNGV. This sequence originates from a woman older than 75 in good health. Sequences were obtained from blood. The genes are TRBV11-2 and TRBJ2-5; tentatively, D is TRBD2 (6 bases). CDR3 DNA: TGTGCCAGCAGCTTAGATCCGGGGGTTCAGACCCAGTACTTC. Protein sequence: CASSLDPGVQTQYF.